The 27 T cell receptor beta chains reported below all come from one sample, sequenced in a study of T cells in Graves' hyperthyroidism and ophthalmopathy. Amplification targeted TCR beta CDR3 regions from RNA transcripts. The HTBI set primed first-round TCR CDR3 RT-PCR. TCRdb recomputed calls from the multiplex PCR reads with MiXCR, one row per CDR3 protein. Among some 250,000 distinct CDR3 sequences listed, approximately 14% were seen once. The material sequenced was blood. These receptors all stem from a woman aged 45-60 years with Graves' hyperthyroidism that later progressed to Graves' ophthalmopathy.

This clonotype was observed many times. The gene calls are TRBV12-3 or TRBV12-4 and TRBJ1-5; no definite D call. The CDR3 length is 13 residues. Trimming stripped 3 bases from V and 4 bases from J, with 7 bases between. The DNA for the CDR3 is TGTGCCAGCAGTTTCGTTAGGAATCAGCCCCAGCATTTT. It is translated as CASSFVRNQPQHF.

This clonotype was seen at least ten times. The CDR3 bases are TGTGCCAGCACCCGCGGACTAGCGTACGAGCAGTACTTC. It yields the protein CASTRGLAYEQYF. This chain joins TRBV12-3 or TRBV12-4 and TRBJ2-7, with 9 nucleotides matching TRBD2. This CDR3 has 13 residues. V dropped 7 bases and J dropped 4; count of bases not matched to a gene: 5.

This clonotype has at least ten counts. The chain joins TRBV9 to TRBJ2-3; D is tentatively TRBD1 or TRBD2 (7 bases each). Trimming removed 6 bases from V and 2 bases from J, with 16 bases in between. From germline, CDR1 is SGDLS and CDR2 YYNGEE. The CDR3 consists of 15 residues. The CDR3 DNA reads as TGTGCCAGCACTTCAGGGGGGGGACCCACAGATACGCAGTATTTT. Protein product: CASTSGGGPTDTQYF.

This clonotype was observed at least ten times. The chain has TRBV20-1 and TRBJ2-2, with D possibly TRBD2 on 6 matching bases. The CDR3 consists of 14 residues. Trimming pared 1 base from V and 6 bases from J, leaving 12 bases between. The germline gives CDR1 DFQATT, CDR2 SNEGSKA (reference sequence). DNA of the CDR3: TGCAGTGCTAGAGTGGGGGGAGCCGCCGGGGAGCTGTTTTTT. Encoded protein: CSARVGGAAGELFF.

This clonotype was counted between two and nine times. CDR3 in DNA: TGCAGTGCTGATGGGGTGACAAATGACAAAGGGCGGGAGACCCAGTACTTC. Translation gives CSADGVTNDKGRETQYF. The V gene is TRBV20-1, the J gene TRBJ2-5; the D is unclear. Germline assignment: CDR1 DFQATT and CDR2 SNEGSKA (reference sequence). V lost 5 bases to trimming and J lost 5 bases, with 27 bases between them. There are 17 residues in the CDR3.

This clonotype showed up many times. The chain carries TRBV11-2 and TRBJ2-1, with 10 bases matching TRBD2. Germline V gene lookup returns CDR1 SGHAT and CDR2 FQNNGV. Trimming took 6 bases from V and 2 from J; bases not matched to a gene: 4. CDR3 size: 15 residues. CDR3 protein: CASSPTSGTYNEQFF. The CDR3 nucleotides read TGTGCCAGCAGTCCAACTAGCGGGACCTACAATGAGCAGTTCTTC.

This clonotype appeared many times. The CDR3 is CASSLMLFSGANVLTF. The DNA for the CDR3 is TGTGCCAGCAGTTTAATGCTTTTCTCTGGGGCCAACGTCCTGACTTTC. V gene TRBV28 combines with J gene TRBJ2-6; D unclear. V dropped 2 bases and J dropped 0 bases, with 8 bases sitting between them. The CDR3 runs to 16 residues. Germline lookup yields CDR1 MDHEN and CDR2 SYDVKM.

In this sample, this clonotype turned up a few times. V usage is TRBV28 and J usage is TRBJ1-2, with 8 bases fitting TRBD1. Germline assignment: CDR1 MDHEN and CDR2 SYDVKM. With V trimmed by 6 bases and J by 3 bases, 3 bases remained unmatched. CDR3 length: 13 residues. CDR3 amino acids: CASRLQGDYGYTF. DNA for the CDR3: TGTGCCAGCAGACTACAGGGGGACTATGGCTACACCTTC.

This chain joins TRBV20-1 and TRBJ2-1; D gene unclear. Trimming pared 0 bases from V and 6 bases from J, leaving 12 bases between. Germline V gives CDR1 DFQATT, CDR2 SNEGSKA (reference sequence). The CDR3 totals 14 residues. CDR3 protein: CSARDLTEFNEQFF. The CDR3 region has the DNA TGCAGTGCTAGAGACCTGACGGAGTTCAATGAGCAGTTCTTC.

This clonotype was seen many times. V and J are TRBV30 and TRBJ2-3; D uncertain. The V and J ends lost 4 bases and 1 base respectively, with 15 bases between them. Germline assignment: CDR1 GTSNPN and CDR2 SVGIG (reference sequence). This CDR3 contains 15 residues. CDR3 protein: CAWISPVRGTDTQYF. As DNA, the CDR3 is TGTGCCTGGATTAGTCCCGTACGGGGCACAGATACGCAGTATTTT.

This clonotype has at least ten counts. The gene calls are TRBV5-1 and TRBJ2-3; 9 bases agree with TRBD1. Trimming at V came to 0 bases and at J to 6 bases, leaving 8 bases not matched to a gene. The CDR3 length is 16 residues. CDR1 SGHRS and CDR2 YFSETQ come from the germline V gene. The CDR3 DNA sequence: TGCGCCAGCAGCTTGGCCCGGGACAGGGATTTGGATACGCAGTATTTT. This sequence encodes CASSLARDRDLDTQYF.

In its sample, this clonotype was seen many times. The rearrangement uses TRBV7-9 and TRBJ2-1, with 10 bases aligning to TRBD1. Germline-derived CDR1 and CDR2 are SEHNR and FQNEAQ (reference sequence). Trimming removed 5 bases from V and 7 bases from J; junction bases left unmatched: 8. The CDR3 consists of 15 residues. The CDR3 region is CASSARTGGVNEQFF. The CDR3 nucleotides are TGTGCCAGCAGCGCTCGGACAGGGGGTGTGAATGAGCAGTTCTTC.

This clonotype was picked up many times. V usage is TRBV11-2 and J usage is TRBJ2-5; D is perhaps TRBD1 (6 bases). From germline, CDR1 is SGHAT and CDR2 FQNNGV. CDR3 length: 15 residues. The ends were cut back, 3 bases at V and 1 base at J, with 12 bases in the middle. The CDR3: CASSFHRESQETQYF. As DNA, the CDR3 is TGTGCCAGCAGCTTTCACAGGGAGAGCCAAGAGACCCAGTACTTC.

This clonotype was detected ten times or more. The chain uses TRBV20-1 and TRBJ1-6, with D uncertain. V shed 3 bases and J shed 7 bases, with 16 bases lying between them. The CDR3 runs to 15 residues. Per germline, CDR1 DFQATT and CDR2 SNEGSKA (reference sequence). The CDR3 DNA sequence: TGCAGTGCTAGCCATCCGGACCCGGGAAATTCACCCCTCCACTTT. Protein: CSASHPDPGNSPLHF.

The table lists this clonotype with many counts. The chain links TRBV11-2 to TRBJ1-1; 10 bases line up with TRBD1. V was clipped by 4 bases and J by 0 bases; unmatched bases: 11. Germline V CDR1 and CDR2: SGHAT, FQNNGV. The CDR3 totals 18 residues. The CDR3 DNA follows: TGTGCCAGCAGCTCGCCCCGGACAGGGGGAGTCATGAACACTGAAGCTTTCTTT. It translates to CASSSPRTGGVMNTEAFF.

V usage is TRBV6-2 or TRBV6-3 and J usage is TRBJ1-6; D perhaps matches TRBD1 (6 bases). The CDR3 is made up of 14 amino acids. With 6 bases removed from V and 6 bases from J, the gap between germline ends came to 12 bases. The germline V gene encodes CDR1 MNHEY and CDR2 SVGEGT. The CDR3 loop is CASRSGGSNSPLHF. DNA for the CDR3: TGTGCCAGCAGGTCCGGGGGCAGTAATTCACCCCTCCACTTT.

Note on this clonotype: The final CDR3 position lacks the conserved phenylalanine or tryptophan, pointing to a likely read error. The chain carries TRBV28 and TRBJ2-1; 15 nucleotides match TRBD2. Per the germline V gene, CDR1 is MDHEN and CDR2 is SYDVKM. The CDR3 is made up of 17 amino acids. The J segment lost 0 bases and the V segment lost 10 bases, leaving 7 bases of the junction unmatched. The CDR3 DNA is TGTGCCACAAGGACTAGCGGGAGGGTAGGCTCCTACAATGAGCAGTTCTCC. Its protein is CATRTSGRVGSYNEQFS.

This clonotype has at least ten counts. The rearrangement links TRBV20-1 to TRBJ2-1; TRBD2 matches at 7 bases. Germline-derived CDR1 and CDR2 are DFQATT and SNEGSKA (reference sequence). This CDR3 is 14 amino acids long. Losses at the gene ends were 6 bases for V and 6 bases for J; bases not matched to a gene: 11. Written as DNA, the CDR3 is TGCAGTGCCGCAGAAGACGGGACTACCAATGAGCAGTTCTTC. Amino acids: CSAAEDGTTNEQFF.

At least ten counts were recorded for this clonotype. The genes are TRBV20-1 and TRBJ2-5, with D perhaps matching TRBD2 (5 bases). V was shortened by 0 bases and J by 4 bases, with 9 bases between the two germline ends. The germline V gene encodes CDR1 DFQATT and CDR2 SNEGSKA (reference sequence). The CDR3 covers 13 residues. The CDR3 nucleotides are TGCAGTGCTAGAGATGTCGGGGTAGAGACCCAGTACTTC. It encodes CSARDVGVETQYF.

The table lists this clonotype with many counts. Here the CDR3 reads CASSHSSRLYTGELFF. The CDR3 nucleotides are TGTGCCAGCAGCCACTCATCACGCTTATACACCGGGGAGCTGTTTTTT. This chain uses TRBV28 with TRBJ2-2; D ambiguous. Germline V gene data show CDR1 as MDHEN and CDR2 as SYDVKM. This CDR3 is built from 16 residues. The V gene lost 6 bases and the J gene lost 3 bases, with 17 bases spanning the gap.

This clonotype was picked up many times. The chain links TRBV2 to TRBJ2-5, with TRBD2 as a possible D gene (7 bases). Germline CDR1 is SNHLY and CDR2 is FYNNEI. The CDR3 consists of 15 residues. Deletions cut 8 bases from V and 7 bases from J, with 23 bases between. CDR3 coding DNA: TGTGCCAGCCAAAGGGGGGCGGGGGCCCAATGGACCCAGTACTTC. Its protein product is CASQRGAGAQWTQYF.

This clonotype has a single count. With a much larger clone just one base away, this may be a read error. The chain employs TRBV5-1 and TRBJ1-6; tentatively, D is TRBD1 (6 bases). The CDR3 is 14 residues long. Germline V gene sequence: CDR1 SGHRS, CDR2 YFSETQ. The CDR3 coding sequence is TGCGCCAGCAGCGCCAGGGGTTGGAATTCACCCCTCAACTTT. The encoded protein is CASSARGWNSPLNF.

The table lists this clonotype with many counts. The chain is built from TRBV7-2 and TRBJ2-7; 11 nucleotides match TRBD1. The CDR3 spans 15 residues. The germline CDR1 and CDR2 sequences are SGHTA and FQGNSA. V was clipped by 3 bases and J by 3 bases; unmatched bases: 4. Here the CDR3 DNA reads TGTGCCAGCAGCTTTGACGGGACAGGGGGCTACGAGCAGTACTTC. This sequence encodes CASSFDGTGGYEQYF. The whole variable domain, remainder taken from reference TRBV7-2 and TRBJ2-7, is GAGVSQSPSNKVTEKGKDVELRCDPISGHTALYWYRQSLGQGLEFLIYFQGNSAPDKSGLPSDRFSAERTGGSVSTLTIQRTQQEDSAVYLCASSFDGTGGYEQYFGPGTRLTVT.

The genes are TRBV5-1 and TRBJ1-6, with a weak D call TRBD1 (6 bases). The CDR3 consists of 14 residues. Trimming stripped 3 bases from V and 10 bases from J, with 14 bases between. Germline V CDR1 and CDR2: SGHRS, YFSETQ. The CDR3, as DNA: TGCGCCAGCAGCTCCGGACAGTTGCAGTCACCCCTCCACTTT. Residues: CASSSGQLQSPLHF.

This chain connects TRBV19 to TRBJ2-6, with D possibly TRBD1 on 6 matching bases. The germline gives CDR1 LNHDA, CDR2 SQIVND (reference sequence). Between the trimmed V and J ends, which lost 10 bases and 1 base, there was a span of 8 bases. The CDR3 runs to 13 residues. The CDR3 reads CAIQGSGANVLTF. The CDR3, as DNA: TGTGCCATCCAGGGGTCTGGGGCCAACGTCCTGACTTTC.

The chain recombines TRBV6-1 with TRBJ1-5, with TRBD1 matching 9 bases. The CDR3 totals 16 residues. CDR1 and CDR2 from the germline V gene are MNHNS and SASEGT. V lost 6 bases and J lost 0; bases outside the gene matches: 6. This CDR3 reads CASSPRGQGSNQPQHF. The CDR3 nucleotides are TGTGCCAGCAGCCCGCGGGGACAGGGTAGCAATCAGCCCCAGCATTTT.

The V call is TRBV10-2, the J call TRBJ2-1, with D hard to call. Germline CDR1 and CDR2: WSHSY and SAAADI. This CDR3 is 12 amino acids long. Trimming left V 2 bases short and J 5 bases short, with 4 bases between. Here the CDR3 DNA reads TGCGCCAGCAGTGAGGGCGACAATGAGCAGTTCTTC. This sequence encodes CASSEGDNEQFF.